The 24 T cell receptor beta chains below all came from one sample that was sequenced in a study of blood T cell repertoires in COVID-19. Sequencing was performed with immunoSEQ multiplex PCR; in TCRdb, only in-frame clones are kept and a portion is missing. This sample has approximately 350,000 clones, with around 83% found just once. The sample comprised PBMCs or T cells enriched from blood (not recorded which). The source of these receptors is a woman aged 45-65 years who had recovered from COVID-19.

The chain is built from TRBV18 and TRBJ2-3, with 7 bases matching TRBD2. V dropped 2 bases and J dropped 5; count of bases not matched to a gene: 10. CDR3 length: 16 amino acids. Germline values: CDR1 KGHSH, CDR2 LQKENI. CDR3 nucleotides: TGTGCCAGCTCACCAACGCAGGTCCGCGGGGGAGATACGCAGTATTTT. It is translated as CASSPTQVRGGDTQYF.

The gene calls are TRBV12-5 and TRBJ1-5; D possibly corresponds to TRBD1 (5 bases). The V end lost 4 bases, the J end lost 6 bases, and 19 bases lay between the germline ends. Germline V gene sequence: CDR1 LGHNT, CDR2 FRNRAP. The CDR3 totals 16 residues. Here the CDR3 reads CASGSTVGEAGQPQHF. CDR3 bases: TGTGCTAGTGGTTCTACCGTGGGGGAGGCGGGTCAGCCCCAGCATTTT.

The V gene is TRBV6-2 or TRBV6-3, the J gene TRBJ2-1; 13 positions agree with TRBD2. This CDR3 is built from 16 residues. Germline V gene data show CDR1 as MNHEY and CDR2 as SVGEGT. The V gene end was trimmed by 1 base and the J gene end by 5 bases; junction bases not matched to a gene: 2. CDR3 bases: TGTGCCAGCAGTTACTGGACTAGCGGGAGTCACAATGAGCAGTTCTTC. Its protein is CASSYWTSGSHNEQFF.

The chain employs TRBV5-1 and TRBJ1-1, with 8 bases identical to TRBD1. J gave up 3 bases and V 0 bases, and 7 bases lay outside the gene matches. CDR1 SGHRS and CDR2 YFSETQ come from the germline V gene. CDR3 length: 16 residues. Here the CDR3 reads CASSLDSRGLDTEAFF. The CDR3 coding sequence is TGCGCCAGCAGCTTGGATTCCAGGGGGCTGGACACTGAAGCTTTCTTT. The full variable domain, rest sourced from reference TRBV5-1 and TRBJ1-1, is KAGVTQTPRYLIKTRGQQVTLSCSPISGHRSVSWYQQTPGQGLQFLFEYFSETQRNKGNFPGRFSGRQFSNSRSEMNVSTLELGDSALYLCASSLDSRGLDTEAFFGQGTRLTVV.

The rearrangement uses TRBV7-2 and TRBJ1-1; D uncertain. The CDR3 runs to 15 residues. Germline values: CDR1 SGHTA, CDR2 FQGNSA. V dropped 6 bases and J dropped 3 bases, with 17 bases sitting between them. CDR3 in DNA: TGTGCCAGCAGATTAACGCGGGTCGGGGACACTGAAGCTTTCTTT. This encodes CASRLTRVGDTEAFF.

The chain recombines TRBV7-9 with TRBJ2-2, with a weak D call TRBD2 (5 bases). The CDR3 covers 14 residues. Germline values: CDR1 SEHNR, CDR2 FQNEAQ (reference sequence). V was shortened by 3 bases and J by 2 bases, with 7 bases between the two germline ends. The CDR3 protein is CASSFSSNTGELFF. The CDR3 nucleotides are TGTGCCAGCAGCTTCTCTAGCAACACCGGGGAGCTGTTTTTT.

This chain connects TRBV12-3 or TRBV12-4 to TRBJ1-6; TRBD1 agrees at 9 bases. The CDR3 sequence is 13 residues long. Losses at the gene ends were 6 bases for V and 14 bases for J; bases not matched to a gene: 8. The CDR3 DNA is TGTGCCAGCAGCTCAAGGACAGGGGCAGCCCTCCACTTT. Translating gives CASSSRTGAALHF.

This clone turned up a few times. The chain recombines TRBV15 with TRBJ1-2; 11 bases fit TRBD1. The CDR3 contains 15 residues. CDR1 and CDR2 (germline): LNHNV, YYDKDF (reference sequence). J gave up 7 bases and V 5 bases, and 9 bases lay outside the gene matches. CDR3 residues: CATSGEDRGQVGYTF. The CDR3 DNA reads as TGTGCCACCAGCGGTGAGGACAGGGGGCAAGTTGGCTACACCTTC.

In nucleotides, the CDR3 is TGTGCCAGCAGTTTGCGGGGAAACACCATATATTTT. Translating gives CASSLRGNTIYF. The chain recombines TRBV28 with TRBJ1-3; unclear D gene. CDR3 length: 12 amino acids. The V gene lost 3 bases and the J gene lost 4 bases, with 4 bases spanning the gap. Germline-derived CDR1 and CDR2 are MDHEN and SYDVKM.

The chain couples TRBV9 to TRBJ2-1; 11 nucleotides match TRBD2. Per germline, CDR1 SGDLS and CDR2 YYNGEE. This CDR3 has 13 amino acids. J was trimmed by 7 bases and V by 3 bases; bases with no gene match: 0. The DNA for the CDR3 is TGTGCCAGCAGCGGGACTAGCGGGAATGAGCAGTTCTTC. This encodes CASSGTSGNEQFF. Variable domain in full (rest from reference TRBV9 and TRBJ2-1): DSGVTQTPKHLITATGQRVTLRCSPRSGDLSVYWYQQSLDQGLQFLIQYYNGEERAKGNILERFSAQQFPDLHSELNLSSLELGDSALYFCASSGTSGNEQFFGPGTRLTVL.

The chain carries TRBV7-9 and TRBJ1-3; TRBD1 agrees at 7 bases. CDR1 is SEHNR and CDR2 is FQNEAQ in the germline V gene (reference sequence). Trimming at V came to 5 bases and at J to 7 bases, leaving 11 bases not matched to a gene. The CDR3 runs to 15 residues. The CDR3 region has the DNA TGTGCCAGCAGCCACGGACAGGCGGTAGTGAACACCATATATTTT. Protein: CASSHGQAVVNTIYF.

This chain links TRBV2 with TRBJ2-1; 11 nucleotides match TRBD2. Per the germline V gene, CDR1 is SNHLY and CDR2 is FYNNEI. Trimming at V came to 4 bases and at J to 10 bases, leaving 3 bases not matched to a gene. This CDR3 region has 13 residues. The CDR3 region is CASSGRLAGEQFF. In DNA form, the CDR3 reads TGTGCCAGCAGTGGACGACTAGCGGGAGAGCAGTTCTTC.

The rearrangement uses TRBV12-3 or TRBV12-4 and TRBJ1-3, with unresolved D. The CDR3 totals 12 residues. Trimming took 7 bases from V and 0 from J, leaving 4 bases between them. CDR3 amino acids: CASTYSGNTIYF. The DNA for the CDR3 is TGTGCCAGCACCTACTCTGGAAACACCATATATTTT.

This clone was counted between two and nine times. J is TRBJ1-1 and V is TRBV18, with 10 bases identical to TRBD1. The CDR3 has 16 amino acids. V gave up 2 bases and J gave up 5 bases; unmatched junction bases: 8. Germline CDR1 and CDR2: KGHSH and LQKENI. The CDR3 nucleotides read TGTGCCAGCTCACCAGTAGGGGGACAGGGGTGGACTGAAGCTTTCTTT. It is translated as CASSPVGGQGWTEAFF.

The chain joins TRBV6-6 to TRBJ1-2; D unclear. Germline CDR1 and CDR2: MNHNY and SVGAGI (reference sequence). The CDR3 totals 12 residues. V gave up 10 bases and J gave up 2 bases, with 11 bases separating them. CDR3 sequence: CATQEENYGYTF. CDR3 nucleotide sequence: TGTGCCACCCAGGAAGAAAACTATGGCTACACCTTC.

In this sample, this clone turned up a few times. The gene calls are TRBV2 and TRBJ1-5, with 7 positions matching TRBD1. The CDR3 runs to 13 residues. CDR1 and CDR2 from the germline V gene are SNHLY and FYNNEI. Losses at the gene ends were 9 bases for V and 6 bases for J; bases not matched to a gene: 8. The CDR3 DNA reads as TGTGCCAGTACGTTACAGGGGACTCAGCCCCAGCATTTT. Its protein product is CASTLQGTQPQHF.

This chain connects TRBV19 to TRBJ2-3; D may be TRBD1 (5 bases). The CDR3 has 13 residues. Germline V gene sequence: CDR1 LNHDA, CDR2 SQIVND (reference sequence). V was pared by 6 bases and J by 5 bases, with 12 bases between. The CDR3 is CASRALGRDTQYF. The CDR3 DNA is TGTGCCAGTAGAGCCCTGGGGCGAGATACGCAGTATTTT.

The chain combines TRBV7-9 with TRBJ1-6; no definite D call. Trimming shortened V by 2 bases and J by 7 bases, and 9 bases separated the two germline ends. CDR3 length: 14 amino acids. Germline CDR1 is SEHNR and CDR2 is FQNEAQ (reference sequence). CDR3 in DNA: TGTGCCAGCAGCTTAAACCCAGGCAATTCACCCCTCCACTTT. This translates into CASSLNPGNSPLHF.

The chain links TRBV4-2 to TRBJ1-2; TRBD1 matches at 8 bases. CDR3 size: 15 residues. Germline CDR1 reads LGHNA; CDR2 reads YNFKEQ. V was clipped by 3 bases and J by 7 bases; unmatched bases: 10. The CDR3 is CASSHTQGERIGYTF. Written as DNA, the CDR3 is TGTGCCAGCAGCCACACACAGGGGGAGCGGATTGGCTACACCTTC.

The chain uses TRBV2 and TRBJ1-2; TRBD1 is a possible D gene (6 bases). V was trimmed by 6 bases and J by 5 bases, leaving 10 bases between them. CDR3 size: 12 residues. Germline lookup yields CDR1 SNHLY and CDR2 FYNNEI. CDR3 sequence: CASRKDSYGYTF. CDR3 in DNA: TGTGCCAGCAGAAAGGACAGTTATGGCTACACCTTC.

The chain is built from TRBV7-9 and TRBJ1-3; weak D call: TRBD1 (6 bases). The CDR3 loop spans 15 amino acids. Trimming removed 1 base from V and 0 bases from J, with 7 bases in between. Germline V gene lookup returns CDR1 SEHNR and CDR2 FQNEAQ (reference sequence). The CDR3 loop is CASSLGGGSGNTIYF. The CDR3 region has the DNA TGTGCCAGCAGCTTAGGAGGGGGCTCTGGAAACACCATATATTTT. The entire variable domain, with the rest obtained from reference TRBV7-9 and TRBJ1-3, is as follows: DTGVSQNPRHKITKRGQNVTFRCDPISEHNRLYWYRQTLGQGPEFLTYFQNEAQLEKSRLLSDRFSAERPKGSFSTLEIQRTEQGDSAMYLCASSLGGGSGNTIYFGEGSWLTVV.

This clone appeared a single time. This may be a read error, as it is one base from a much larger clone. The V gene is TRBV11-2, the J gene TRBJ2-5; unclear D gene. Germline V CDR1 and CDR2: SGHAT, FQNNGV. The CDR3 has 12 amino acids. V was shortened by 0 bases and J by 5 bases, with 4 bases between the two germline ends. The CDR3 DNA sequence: TGTGCCAGCAGCTTAGATCTGGAGACCCAGTACTTC. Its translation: CASSLDLETQYF. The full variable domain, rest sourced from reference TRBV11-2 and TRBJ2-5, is EAGVAQSPRYKIIEKRQSVAFWCNPISGHATLYWYQQILGQGPKLLIQFQNNGVVDDSQLPKDRFSAERLKGVDSTLKIQPAKLEDSAVYLCASSLDLETQYFGPGTRLLVL.

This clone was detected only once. The CDR3 loop is CASSLDSSTNEKLFF. The CDR3 DNA sequence: TGTGCCAGCAGCTTGGACAGTTCAACTAATGAAAAACTGTTTTTT. The chain is built from TRBV5-4 and TRBJ1-4; D gene unclear. V was clipped by 0 bases and J by 0 bases, with 6 bases between them. The CDR3 runs 15 residues. The germline V gene encodes CDR1 SGHNT and CDR2 YYREEE (reference sequence).

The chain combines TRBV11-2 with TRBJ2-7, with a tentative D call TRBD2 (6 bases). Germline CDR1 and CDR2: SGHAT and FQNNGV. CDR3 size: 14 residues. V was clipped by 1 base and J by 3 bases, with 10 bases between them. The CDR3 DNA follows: TGTGCCAGCAGCTTAGGCGGGGCGGACTACGAGCAGTACTTC. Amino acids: CASSLGGADYEQYF.